This TCR beta chain originates from a study of CD8+ T cells in alopecia areata. Reverse transcription of extracted RNA yielded cDNA, which provided the sequencing template. Only in-frame clones appear in the TCRdb table, and some are missing; sequencing was by immunoSEQ multiplex PCR. Of roughly 230,000 clones detected, approximately 40% appear once; the ten largest clones hold approximately 2.9%. The germline V and J ends were trimmed by 4 bases and 5 bases, with 12 bases remaining between them. The V gene's germline CDR1 is SGHRS and CDR2 YFSETQ. The length of the CDR3 is 13 residues. Treatment: oral pan-JAK inhibitor, 5-10 mg twice daily.

The clonotype was recovered from a human donor with alopecia areata. Sequencing used CD4+ T cells sorted from blood, obtained around week 36, from a patient treated with tofacitinib. The genes are TRBV5-1 and TRBJ2-5, with D possibly matching TRBD1 (6 bases). For the CDR3, the DNA is TGCGCCAGCAGCCACACAGGGTTCGAGACCCAGTACTTC. Translated, it gives CASSHTGFETQYF.